What follows are 2 T cell receptor beta chains derived from one specimen sequenced in a study of cytotoxic CD8 clonotypes in ibrutinib-treated CLL. TCRdb keeps only in-frame clones here, not all; method: immunoSEQ multiplex PCR. The sample has roughly 200,000 clones; 55% to 85% are singletons. Material: PBMCs, obtained after 24 months of ibrutinib treatment. Every receptor here comes from a human donor with chronic lymphocytic leukemia.

The CDR3, as DNA: TGTGCCAGCTCCGCAACAGGGGGCTCCTACAATGAGCAGTTCTTC. Translation: CASSATGGSYNEQFF. This chain uses TRBV18 with TRBJ2-1, with 8 bases that match TRBD1. The CDR3 has 15 residues. The germline V gene has CDR1 KGHSH and CDR2 LQKENI. Losses at the gene ends were 6 bases for V and 0 bases for J; bases not matched to a gene: 4.

The CDR3 DNA reads TGTGCCAGCAGCGGCGAGGGAACGCTGAACACTGAAGCTTTCTTT. It is translated as CASSGEGTLNTEAFF. The rearrangement links TRBV9 to TRBJ1-1; D unclear. Per germline, CDR1 SGDLS and CDR2 YYNGEE. Trimming took 3 bases from V and 0 from J, leaving 12 bases between them. This CDR3 comprises 15 residues.